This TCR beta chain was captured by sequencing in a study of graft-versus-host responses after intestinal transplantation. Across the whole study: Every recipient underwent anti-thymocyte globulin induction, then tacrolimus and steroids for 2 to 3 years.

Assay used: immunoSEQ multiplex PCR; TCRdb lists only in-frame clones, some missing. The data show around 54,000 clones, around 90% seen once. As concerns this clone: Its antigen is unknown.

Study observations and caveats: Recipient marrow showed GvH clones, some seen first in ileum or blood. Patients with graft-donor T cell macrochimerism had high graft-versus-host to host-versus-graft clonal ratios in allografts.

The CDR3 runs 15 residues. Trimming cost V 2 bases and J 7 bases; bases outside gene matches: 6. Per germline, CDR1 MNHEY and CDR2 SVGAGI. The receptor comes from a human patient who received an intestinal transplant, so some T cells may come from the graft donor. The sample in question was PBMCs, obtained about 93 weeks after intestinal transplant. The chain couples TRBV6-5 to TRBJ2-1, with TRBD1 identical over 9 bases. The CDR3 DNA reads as TGTGCCAGCAGTTACGGGACAGGGCGGGGGAATGAGCAGTTCTTC. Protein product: CASSYGTGRGNEQFF.